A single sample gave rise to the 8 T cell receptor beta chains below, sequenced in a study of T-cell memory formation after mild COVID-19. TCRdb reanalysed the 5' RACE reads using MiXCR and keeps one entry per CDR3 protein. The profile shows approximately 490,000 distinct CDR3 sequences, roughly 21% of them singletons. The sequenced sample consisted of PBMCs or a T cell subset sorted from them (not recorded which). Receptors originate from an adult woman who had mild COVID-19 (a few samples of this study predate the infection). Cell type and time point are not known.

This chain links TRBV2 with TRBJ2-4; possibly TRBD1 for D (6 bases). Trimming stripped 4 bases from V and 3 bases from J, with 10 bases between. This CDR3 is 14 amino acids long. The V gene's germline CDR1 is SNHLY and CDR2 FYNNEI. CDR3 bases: TGTGCCAGCAGTGTGACAGGCTTCAAAAACATTCAGTACTTC. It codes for CASSVTGFKNIQYF. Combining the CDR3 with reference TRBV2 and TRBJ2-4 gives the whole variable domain EPEVTQTPSHQVTQMGQEVILRCVPISNHLYFYWYRQILGQKVEFLVSFYNNEISEKSEIFDDQFSVERPDGSNFTLKIRSTKLEDSAMYFCASSVTGFKNIQYFGAGTRLSVL.

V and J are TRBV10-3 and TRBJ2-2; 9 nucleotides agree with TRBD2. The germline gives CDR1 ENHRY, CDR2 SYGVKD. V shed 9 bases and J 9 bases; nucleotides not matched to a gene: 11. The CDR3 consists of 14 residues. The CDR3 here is CAIAGGAHRRELFF. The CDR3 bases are TGTGCCATTGCGGGGGGGGCCCACCGTAGGGAGCTGTTTTTT.

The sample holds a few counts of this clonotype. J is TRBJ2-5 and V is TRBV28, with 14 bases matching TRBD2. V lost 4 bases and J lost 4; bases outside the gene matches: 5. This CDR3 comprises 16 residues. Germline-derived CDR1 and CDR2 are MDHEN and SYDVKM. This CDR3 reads CASSSRGLAGVETQYF. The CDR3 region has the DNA TGTGCCAGCAGTTCTCGGGGACTAGCGGGAGTAGAGACCCAGTACTTC.

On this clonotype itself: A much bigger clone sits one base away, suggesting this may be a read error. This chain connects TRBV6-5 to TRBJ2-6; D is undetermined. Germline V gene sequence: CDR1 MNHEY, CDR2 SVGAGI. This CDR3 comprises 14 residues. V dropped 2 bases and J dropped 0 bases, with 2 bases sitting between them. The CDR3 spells CASSYNSGANVLTF. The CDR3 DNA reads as TGTGCCAGCAGTTACAACTCTGGGGCCAACGTCCTGACTTTC.

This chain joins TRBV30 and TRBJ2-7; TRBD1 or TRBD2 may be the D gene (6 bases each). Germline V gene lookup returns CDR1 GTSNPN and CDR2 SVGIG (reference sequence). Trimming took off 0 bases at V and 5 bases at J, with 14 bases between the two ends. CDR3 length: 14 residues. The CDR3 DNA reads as TGTGCCTGGAGTGTGGGGGGCTCTTTACACGAGCAGTACTTC. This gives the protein CAWSVGGSLHEQYF.

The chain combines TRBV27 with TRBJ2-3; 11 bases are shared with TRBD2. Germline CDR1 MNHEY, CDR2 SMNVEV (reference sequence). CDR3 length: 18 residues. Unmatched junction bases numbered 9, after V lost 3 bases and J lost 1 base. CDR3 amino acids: CASSFSRKTSGGTDTQYF. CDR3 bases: TGTGCCAGCAGTTTCAGTCGTAAGACTAGCGGGGGCACAGATACGCAGTATTTT.

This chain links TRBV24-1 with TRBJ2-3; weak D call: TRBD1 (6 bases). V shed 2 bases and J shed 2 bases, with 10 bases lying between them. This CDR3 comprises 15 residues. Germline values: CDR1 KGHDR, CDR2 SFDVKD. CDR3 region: CATSDWTDNTDTQYF. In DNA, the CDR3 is TGTGCCACCAGTGATTGGACAGATAACACAGATACGCAGTATTTT.

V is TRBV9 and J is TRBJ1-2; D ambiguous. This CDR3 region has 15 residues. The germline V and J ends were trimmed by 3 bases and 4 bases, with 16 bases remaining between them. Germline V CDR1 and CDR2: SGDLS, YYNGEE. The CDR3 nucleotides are TGTGCCAGCAGCGCCGGTTCCTCAAATTTCTATGGCTACACCTTC. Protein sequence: CASSAGSSNFYGYTF.